The 19 T cell receptor beta chains given below trace back to one sample, sequenced in a study of graft-versus-host responses after intestinal transplantation. Measured with immunoSEQ multiplex PCR; TCRdb has only the in-frame clones, and not every one. The table shows around 30,000 clones, with 85% to 95% occurring only once. This sample comprised PBMCs, obtained about 70 days after intestinal transplant. The receptors here all came from a human patient who received an intestinal transplant, so some T cells may come from the graft donor.

V and J are TRBV29-1 and TRBJ1-2, with 9 bases fitting TRBD1. The CDR3 covers 12 residues. Unmatched junction bases numbered 6, after V lost 5 bases and J lost 8 bases. Germline CDR1 is SQVTM and CDR2 is ANQGSEA. CDR3 region: CSVSPTGGGYTF. The CDR3 coding sequence is TGCAGCGTTTCTCCGACAGGGGGGGGCTACACCTTC.

The rearrangement links TRBV10-3 to TRBJ1-1; tentatively, D is TRBD1 (5 bases). The germline gives CDR1 ENHRY, CDR2 SYGVKD. V gave up 4 bases and J gave up 6 bases, with 15 bases separating them. This CDR3 has 14 residues. The CDR3, as DNA: TGTGCCATCAGTGTAGTTTTCAGGGTATCTGAAGCTTTCTTT. It translates to CAISVVFRVSEAFF.

The chain has TRBV2 and TRBJ2-3; 8 bases agree with TRBD2. Germline loops: CDR1 SNHLY, CDR2 FYNNEI. This CDR3 is 17 amino acids long. The V gene end was trimmed by 3 bases and the J gene end by 4 bases; junction bases not matched to a gene: 12. In DNA form, the CDR3 reads TGTGCCAGCAGTGATACGACCGGGACTAGTTCGGCAGATACGCAGTATTTT. It is translated as CASSDTTGTSSADTQYF.

This clone occurred once. This chain connects TRBV6-6 to TRBJ1-1; D ambiguous. This CDR3 contains 15 residues. Germline CDR1 reads MNHNY; CDR2 reads SVGAGI (reference sequence). V was shortened by 1 base and J by 5 bases, with 14 bases between the two germline ends. In DNA, the CDR3 is TGTGCCAGCAGTTACTTGTCACCCGAGTGGACTGAAGCTTTCTTT. It translates to CASSYLSPEWTEAFF.

The chain has TRBV21-1 and TRBJ1-2. TRBV21-1 is tagged as a pseudogene. This CDR3 is built from 14 residues. The CDR3 nucleotides read TGTGCCAGCAGCAAAGTCCGGACCAACTATGGCTACACCTTC. Protein sequence: CASSKVRTNYGYTF.

V is TRBV2 and J is TRBJ2-2; D is unresolved. Germline V gene lookup returns CDR1 SNHLY and CDR2 FYNNEI. The V gene lost 3 bases and the J gene lost 4 bases, with 6 bases spanning the gap. This CDR3 has 13 residues. CDR3 sequence: CASSEVATGELFF. CDR3 in DNA: TGTGCCAGCAGTGAGGTAGCCACCGGGGAGCTGTTTTTT. Looking up the rest from reference TRBV2 and TRBJ2-2 gives the full variable domain: EPEVTQTPSHQVTQMGQEVILRCVPISNHLYFYWYRQILGQKVEFLVSFYNNEISEKSEIFDDQFSVERPDGSNFTLKIRSTKLEDSAMYFCASSEVATGELFFGEGSRLTVL.

The chain has TRBV21-1 and TRBJ2-6; TRBD1 is taken as the D call from the table, unchecked against the DNA. TRBV21-1 is flagged as a pseudogene. The CDR3 covers 16 residues. The CDR3 DNA sequence: TGTGCCAGCAGCCACGCAGGGCGAACTGGGGCCAACGTCCTGACTTTC. It yields the protein CASSHAGRTGANVLTF.

The chain has TRBV4-1 and TRBJ1-1; D not resolved. The germline V gene encodes CDR1 MGHRA and CDR2 YSYEKL. CDR3 length equals 12 residues. Trimming pared 2 bases from V and 2 bases from J, leaving 3 bases between. DNA for the CDR3: TGCGCCAGCAGCCAACTTAACACTGAAGCTTTCTTT. This sequence encodes CASSQLNTEAFF.

The table lists this clone with a count of one. The rearrangement uses TRBV10-3 and TRBJ1-2; a possible D gene is TRBD1 (5 bases). The V end was cut by 2 bases, the J end by 4 bases, with 14 bases between. The CDR3 is 15 amino acids. Germline CDR1 ENHRY, CDR2 SYGVKD. The CDR3 DNA reads as TGTGCCATCAGTGAGGGGGCAACGATGACCTATGGCTACACCTTC. Its translation: CAISEGATMTYGYTF.

The rearrangement joins TRBV9 to TRBJ2-1, with TRBD2 matching 7 bases. The CDR3 has 14 residues. Germline V lookup: CDR1 SGDLS, CDR2 YYNGEE. The V segment lost 5 bases and the J segment 5 bases; nucleotides outside the gene matches: 7. The CDR3 spells CASSSRGEDNEQFF. The CDR3 region has the DNA TGTGCCAGCAGTTCTCGGGGGGAGGACAATGAGCAGTTCTTC.

This chain joins TRBV10-1 and TRBJ1-1; 8 bases line up with TRBD1. With V trimmed by 6 bases and J by 0 bases, 3 bases remained unmatched. Germline CDR1 WNHNN, CDR2 SYGVQD (reference sequence). The CDR3 length is 14 residues. This CDR3 is CASRGTGLNTEAFF. The CDR3 region has the DNA TGCGCCAGCAGGGGGACAGGATTGAACACTGAAGCTTTCTTT.

V gene TRBV7-9 combines with J gene TRBJ1-1; a possible D gene is TRBD1 (5 bases). V was cut by 4 bases and J by 7 bases, with 19 bases left in between. Germline V CDR1 and CDR2: SEHNR, FQNEAQ (reference sequence). The CDR3 extends over 15 amino acids. CDR3 in amino acids: CASSWDRGPCCEAFF. The CDR3 region has the DNA TGTGCCAGCAGCTGGGATCGGGGCCCATGTTGTGAAGCTTTCTTT.

The chain has TRBV15 and TRBJ1-3, with D tentatively TRBD1 (5 bases). Germline V gene data show CDR1 as LNHNV and CDR2 as YYDKDF (reference sequence). V was shortened by 5 bases and J by 2 bases, with 13 bases between the two germline ends. The CDR3 is 15 amino acids. CDR3: CATSGLGGPGNTIYF. The CDR3 nucleotides read TGTGCCACCAGCGGACTCGGGGGTCCTGGAAACACCATATATTTT. The full variable domain, rest sourced from reference TRBV15 and TRBJ1-3, is DAMVIQNPRYQVTQFGKPVTLSCSQTLNHNVMYWYQQKSSQAPKLLFHYYDKDFNNEADTPDNFQSRRPNTSFCFLDIRSPGLGDTAMYLCATSGLGGPGNTIYFGEGSWLTVV.

The chain uses TRBV27 and TRBJ1-1; unclear D gene. Trimming took off 3 bases at V and 1 base at J, with 12 bases between the two ends. The CDR3 totals 15 residues. CDR1 is MNHEY and CDR2 is SMNVEV in the germline V gene (reference sequence). The CDR3 DNA reads as TGTGCCAGCAGTTTTTCGTGGGTTGGGAACACTGAAGCTTTCTTT. It specifies CASSFSWVGNTEAFF.

The rearrangement links TRBV4-3 to TRBJ2-7, with a weak D call TRBD1 (5 bases). V lost 0 bases, J lost 1 base, and 19 bases lay in between. This CDR3 contains 18 residues. Per the germline V gene, CDR1 is LGHNA and CDR2 is YSLEER. The CDR3: CASSQDMTRARESYEQYF. CDR3 sequence (DNA): TGCGCCAGCAGCCAAGATATGACACGGGCCAGGGAATCCTACGAGCAGTACTTC.

The chain links TRBV28 to TRBJ2-1; D is possibly TRBD1 (6 bases). The CDR3 has 13 residues. In germline, CDR1 is MDHEN, CDR2 SYDVKM. Trimming removed 0 bases at V and 8 bases at J, with 8 bases between. For the CDR3, the DNA is TGTGCCAGCAGTTTATGGCAGGGGCATGAGCAGTTCTTC. It encodes CASSLWQGHEQFF.

The chain is built from TRBV5-6 and TRBJ2-7; TRBD1 is a possible D gene (6 bases). This CDR3 comprises 14 residues. Trimming pared 0 bases from V and 2 bases from J, leaving 9 bases between. Germline-derived CDR1 and CDR2 are SGHDT and YYEEEE. CDR3 amino acids: CASSLGTETYEQYF. For the CDR3, the DNA is TGTGCCAGCAGCTTGGGGACAGAGACCTACGAGCAGTACTTC.

The CDR3 is CASSFGTTPSNQPQHF. The DNA for the CDR3 is TGTGCCAGCAGTTTTGGGACCACACCCAGCAATCAGCCCCAGCATTTT. The V call is TRBV28, the J call TRBJ1-5, with D tentatively TRBD1 (5 bases). The CDR3 has 16 residues. Germline assignment: CDR1 MDHEN and CDR2 SYDVKM. Between the trimmed V and J ends, which lost 3 bases and 1 base, there was a span of 13 bases.

The rearrangement joins TRBV18 to TRBJ2-6, with D tentatively TRBD2 (6 bases). V was trimmed by 5 bases and J by 3 bases, leaving 8 bases between them. The CDR3 consists of 14 residues. The germline V gene encodes CDR1 KGHSH and CDR2 LQKENI. For the CDR3, the DNA is TGTGCCAGCTCAAGTAGCGGTGGGGCCAACGTCCTGACTTTC. The encoded protein is CASSSSGGANVLTF.